A single sample is the source of the 12 T cell receptor beta chains below, sequenced in a study of identical twins' blood T cells. TCRdb itself ran the 5' RACE reads through MiXCR, one entry per CDR3 protein. The sample has roughly 340,000 distinct CDR3 sequences, under 30% seen once; the top ten hold about 6.1%. Sequencing was done on a sample of PBMCs. These receptor sequences come from a woman aged 18 to 55 in good health.

CDR3: CASGSRTERRNTEAFF. The CDR3, as DNA: TGTGCTAGTGGTTCCCGGACCGAGAGAAGGAACACTGAAGCTTTCTTT. V usage is TRBV12-5 and J usage is TRBJ1-1; unclear D gene. V was trimmed by 4 bases and J by 1 base, leaving 16 bases between them. Germline values: CDR1 LGHNT, CDR2 FRNRAP. CDR3 size: 16 residues. Combining the CDR3 with reference TRBV12-5 and TRBJ1-1 gives the whole variable domain DARVTQTPRHKVTEMGQEVTMRCQPILGHNTVFWYRQTMMQGLELLAYFRNRAPLDDSGMPKDRFSAEMPDATLATLKIQPSEPRDSAVYFCASGSRTERRNTEAFFGQGTRLTVV.

The table lists this clonotype with a few counts. The chain carries TRBV7-9 and TRBJ1-1, with a tentative D call TRBD1 (6 bases). Trimming cost V 4 bases and J 4 bases, with 13 bases left between them. CDR1 is SEHNR, CDR2 FQNEAQ, per germline (reference sequence). The CDR3 length is 14 residues. CDR3 in amino acids: CASSSTEGGTEAFF. The CDR3 DNA follows: TGTGCCAGCAGCTCCACGGAGGGGGGCACTGAAGCTTTCTTT.

This clonotype was picked up a small number of times. The chain recombines TRBV20-1 with TRBJ1-5; 8 bases fit TRBD1. From germline, CDR1 is DFQATT and CDR2 SNEGSKA (reference sequence). The CDR3 is 15 amino acids. V shed 5 bases and J 2 bases; nucleotides not matched to a gene: 8. CDR3 bases: TGCAGTGCTGAAACAGGGGGTAGGGGCAATCAGCCCCAGCATTTT. Its protein is CSAETGGRGNQPQHF.

In its sample, this clonotype was seen many times. The chain links TRBV12-3 or TRBV12-4 to TRBJ1-1; unclear D gene. This CDR3 spans 12 amino acids. V was cut by 3 bases and J by 9 bases, with 11 bases left in between. CDR3 residues: CASSFIGSKAFF. CDR3 nucleotides: TGTGCCAGCAGTTTTATAGGGTCAAAAGCTTTCTTT.

This clonotype has a count of ten or more. The genes are TRBV7-6 and TRBJ2-7; D call uncertain. V was shortened by 5 bases and J by 2 bases, with 13 bases between the two germline ends. Germline lookup yields CDR1 SGHVS and CDR2 FNYEAQ. The CDR3 spans 14 residues. CDR3 nucleotide sequence: TGTGCCAGCAGCCCGGAACTAACCACCTACGAGCAGTACTTC. The encoded protein is CASSPELTTYEQYF.

The chain uses TRBV4-3 and TRBJ2-1; tentative D call: TRBD2 (5 bases). The CDR3 loop spans 16 amino acids. V was cut by 3 bases and J by 2 bases, with 14 bases left in between. Per germline, CDR1 LGHNA and CDR2 YSLEER. CDR3 sequence (DNA): TGCGCCAGCAGCCAGGCTTTTAGCGTCACCTACAATGAGCAGTTCTTC. Residues: CASSQAFSVTYNEQFF.

There are a few counts of this clonotype. This sequence joins TRBV2 and TRBJ2-7; D is unclear. Trimming removed 2 bases from V and 3 bases from J, with 8 bases in between. This CDR3 has 13 residues. CDR1 SNHLY and CDR2 FYNNEI come from the germline V gene. CDR3 residues: CASSEPESYEQYF. In DNA, the CDR3 is TGTGCCAGCAGTGAACCAGAAAGCTACGAGCAGTACTTC.

The table lists this clonotype with a few counts. The V call is TRBV18, the J call TRBJ2-4, with D possibly being TRBD1 (6 bases). V was shortened by 2 bases and J by 3 bases, with 17 bases between the two germline ends. The length of the CDR3 is 17 residues. Germline V lookup: CDR1 KGHSH, CDR2 LQKENI. In nucleotides, the CDR3 is TGTGCCAGCTCACCAATCCTCAGGGGTCTTGGCAAAAACATTCAGTACTTC. Its protein is CASSPILRGLGKNIQYF.

V and J are TRBV7-9 and TRBJ1-2, with D tentatively TRBD1 (5 bases). Germline V CDR1 and CDR2: SEHNR, FQNEAQ (reference sequence). Trimming stripped 6 bases from V and 3 bases from J, with 11 bases between. The CDR3 sequence is 13 residues long. The DNA of the CDR3 is TGTGCCAGCAGTTTTAAAGGGGACTATGGCTACACCTTC. This encodes CASSFKGDYGYTF.

The chain uses TRBV11-2 and TRBJ1-4; D ambiguous. In germline, CDR1 is SGHAT, CDR2 FQNNGV. Trimming pared 4 bases from V and 10 bases from J, leaving 7 bases between. This CDR3 has 11 amino acids. The CDR3 DNA follows: TGTGCCAGCAGCTCTATGGGAAAACTGTTTTTT. This translates into CASSSMGKLFF.

Concerning this clonotype itself: One end of the junction fails to match germline, which may point to a read error. V gene TRBV13 combines with J gene TRBJ2-1; 12 bases map to TRBD2. CDR3 length: 15 amino acids. Per germline, CDR1 PRHDT and CDR2 FYEKMQ (reference sequence). The CDR3 protein is CASSSSGGAYNEQSF. The CDR3 DNA sequence: TGTGCCAGCAGCTCTAGCGGGGGGGCCTACAATGAGCAGTCCTTC. The whole variable domain, remainder taken from reference TRBV13 and TRBJ2-1, is AAGVIQSPRHLIKEKRETATLKCYPIPRHDTVYWYQQGPGQDPQFLISFYEKMQSDKGSIPDRFSAQQFSDYHSELNMSSLELGDSALYFCASSSSGGAYNEQSFGPGTRLTVL.

This chain links TRBV20-1 with TRBJ2-1, with 13 bases aligning to TRBD2. CDR1 DFQATT and CDR2 SNEGSKA come from the germline V gene (reference sequence). The CDR3 runs 16 residues. In DNA, the CDR3 is TGCAGACCGACTAGCGGGGGGACAGGCTCCTACAATGAGCAGTTCTTC. This translates into CRPTSGGTGSYNEQFF.